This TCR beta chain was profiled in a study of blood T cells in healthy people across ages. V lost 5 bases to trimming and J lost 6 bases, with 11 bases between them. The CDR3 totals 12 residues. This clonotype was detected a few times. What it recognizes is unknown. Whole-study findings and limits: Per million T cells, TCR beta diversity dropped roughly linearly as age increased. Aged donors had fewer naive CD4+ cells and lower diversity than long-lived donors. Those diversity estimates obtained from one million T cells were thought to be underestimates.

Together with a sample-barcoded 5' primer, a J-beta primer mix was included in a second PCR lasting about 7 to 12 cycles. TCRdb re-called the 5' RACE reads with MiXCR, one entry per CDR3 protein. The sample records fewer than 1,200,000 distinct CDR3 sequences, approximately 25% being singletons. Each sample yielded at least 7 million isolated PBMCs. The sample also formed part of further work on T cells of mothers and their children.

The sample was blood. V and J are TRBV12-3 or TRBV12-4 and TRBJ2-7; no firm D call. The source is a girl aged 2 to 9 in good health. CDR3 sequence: CASSPRQTEQYF. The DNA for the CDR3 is TGTGCCAGCAGTCCCCGACAAACCGAGCAGTACTTC.